One sample yielded the 15 T cell receptor beta chains listed below, sequenced in a study of memory CD4+ T cells and cytomegalovirus serostatus. Using immunoSEQ multiplex PCR, the repertoire was profiled, and TCRdb retains in-frame clones only, with some absent. The repertoire holds 70,000 to 95,000 clones, more than 70% seen once, with around 0.8% in the top ten. Single viable CD3+CD4+CD8-CD45RO+ cells were sorted as the memory CD4+ T cells. Material for sequencing was memory CD4+ T cells from blood. The receptors derive from an adult in good health and CMV-seronegative.

The chain carries TRBV5-1 and TRBJ2-7; TRBD1 matches at 8 bases. Germline-derived CDR1 and CDR2 are SGHRS and YFSETQ. With 0 bases clipped from V and 3 bases from J, the junction kept 5 bases outside the gene matches. The CDR3 has 15 amino acids. The CDR3 protein is CASSLGQGLIYEQYF. In DNA, the CDR3 is TGCGCCAGCAGCTTGGGACAGGGGTTGATCTACGAGCAGTACTTC.

CDR3 bases: TGTGCCAGCAGTTCGACTAGGGCCCCTAATGAAAAACTGTTTTTT. This sequence encodes CASSSTRAPNEKLFF. V usage is TRBV6-1 and J usage is TRBJ1-4; no reliable D call. The CDR3 runs 15 residues. CDR1 and CDR2 (germline): MNHNS, SASEGT. V was trimmed by 5 bases and J by 3 bases, leaving 13 bases between them.

This clone was observed a single time. V and J are TRBV4-1 and TRBJ1-5, with unresolved D. The CDR3 runs to 16 residues. Trimming took 1 base from V and 5 from J, leaving 15 bases between them. CDR1 is MGHRA, CDR2 YSYEKL, per germline. CDR3 sequence reads: CASSQVAGINDQPQHF. CDR3 nucleotide sequence: TGCGCCAGCAGCCAAGTCGCAGGCATCAATGATCAGCCCCAGCATTTT.

The chain has TRBV6-1 and TRBJ1-2; possibly TRBD1 for D (6 bases). V lost 6 bases, J lost 3 bases, and 11 bases lay in between. CDR3 size: 13 residues. Germline CDR1 is MNHNS and CDR2 is SASEGT. The CDR3 here is CASRAGGDYGYTF. In DNA, the CDR3 is TGTGCCAGCAGAGCTGGGGGCGACTATGGCTACACCTTC.

This clone was recorded once. The V gene is TRBV6-5, the J gene TRBJ1-4, with TRBD1 matching 9 bases. Unmatched junction bases numbered 6, after V lost 6 bases and J lost 4 bases. CDR1 is MNHEY and CDR2 is SVGAGI in the germline V gene. The CDR3 extends over 15 amino acids. CDR3 loop: CASSQTGGFNEKLFF. CDR3 in DNA: TGTGCCAGCAGCCAGACAGGGGGGTTTAATGAAAAACTGTTTTTT.

This sequence joins TRBV7-2 and TRBJ2-2, with D perhaps matching TRBD1 (6 bases). Germline CDR1 is SGHTA and CDR2 is FQGNSA. There are 14 residues in the CDR3. V was cut by 4 bases and J by 3 bases, with 9 bases left in between. Written as DNA, the CDR3 is TGTGCCAGCAGCTCCAGGACAGACACCGGGGAGCTGTTTTTT. Protein product: CASSSRTDTGELFF.

Many counts were recorded for this clone. This chain links TRBV28 with TRBJ2-5; D possibly corresponds to TRBD1 (7 bases). Germline lookup yields CDR1 MDHEN and CDR2 SYDVKM. V shed 4 bases and J shed 5 bases, with 14 bases lying between them. The CDR3 has 14 residues. For the CDR3, the DNA is TGTGCCAGCAGTTCAGGGGGGCAAAAGGAGACCCAGTACTTC. Protein: CASSSGGQKETQYF.

The CDR3 DNA reads TGCGCCAGCAGCTTGGGGACCTTACAGGGCGGAGAGACCCAGTACTTC. Protein: CASSLGTLQGGETQYF. This chain connects TRBV5-1 to TRBJ2-5; possible D gene TRBD1, 6 bases. CDR3 length: 16 amino acids. V gave up 0 bases and J gave up 4 bases, with 16 bases separating them. The germline V gene has CDR1 SGHRS and CDR2 YFSETQ.

The rearrangement uses TRBV7-3 and TRBJ1-2; a weak D match, TRBD1 (6 bases). V was trimmed by 5 bases and J by 4 bases, leaving 11 bases between them. The germline V gene encodes CDR1 SGHTA and CDR2 FQGTGA. The CDR3 contains 13 residues. The CDR3, as DNA: TGTGCCAGCAGCGCAGGGGTTGGCTATGGCTACACCTTC. The encoded protein is CASSAGVGYGYTF. Together with reference TRBV7-3 and TRBJ1-2, the CDR3 gives the full variable domain: GAGVSQTPSNKVTEKGKYVELRCDPISGHTALYWYRQSLGQGPEFLIYFQGTGAADDSGLPNDRFFAVRPEGSVSTLKIQRTERGDSAVYLCASSAGVGYGYTFGSGTRLTVV.

In DNA form, the CDR3 reads TGTGCCAGCAGCTTAGCGGCAGGGCCTGGCTACACCTTC. Residues: CASSLAAGPGYTF. The chain links TRBV7-2 to TRBJ1-2; D may be TRBD1 (5 bases). Germline values: CDR1 SGHTA, CDR2 FQGNSA. CDR3 size: 13 residues. With 0 bases removed from V and 7 bases from J, the gap between germline ends came to 9 bases.

The chain combines TRBV6-1 with TRBJ2-1, with D uncertain. This CDR3 is built from 12 residues. Germline V gene sequence: CDR1 MNHNS, CDR2 SASEGT. V was cut by 2 bases and J by 13 bases, with 12 bases left in between. The CDR3 region is CASSESRTIQFF. In DNA, the CDR3 is TGTGCCAGCAGTGAATCAAGAACGATACAGTTCTTC.

The chain recombines TRBV19 with TRBJ1-5; 7 nucleotides match TRBD1. The germline gives CDR1 LNHDA, CDR2 SQIVND (reference sequence). After removal of 6 bases from V and 3 bases from J, the junction contained 14 bases not matched to a gene. The CDR3 totals 17 residues. CDR3 protein: CASSTNRGPATNQPQHF. The CDR3 DNA sequence: TGTGCCAGTAGCACCAACAGGGGCCCTGCTACCAATCAGCCCCAGCATTTT.

The genes are TRBV11-2 and TRBJ1-5; TRBD1 matches at 7 bases. Trimming took 4 bases from V and 7 from J; bases not matched to a gene: 10. The CDR3 loop spans 15 amino acids. Germline values: CDR1 SGHAT, CDR2 FQNNGV. This CDR3 is CASSSLQGLGQPQHF. The CDR3 DNA follows: TGTGCCAGCAGCTCCCTACAGGGGCTTGGGCAGCCCCAGCATTTT. The complete variable domain, with remaining parts taken from reference TRBV11-2 and TRBJ1-5, reads EAGVAQSPRYKIIEKRQSVAFWCNPISGHATLYWYQQILGQGPKLLIQFQNNGVVDDSQLPKDRFSAERLKGVDSTLKIQPAKLEDSAVYLCASSSLQGLGQPQHFGDGTRLSIL.

The V and J genes are TRBV10-3 and TRBJ1-4, with TRBD1 matching over 8 bases. V shed 8 bases, J shed 5 bases, and the junction held 10 bases outside the gene matches. Germline CDR1 and CDR2: ENHRY and SYGVKD. The CDR3 extends over 15 amino acids. The CDR3 region is CAIRPGTGENEKLFF. The CDR3, as DNA: TGTGCCATCCGCCCCGGGACAGGTGAAAATGAAAAACTGTTTTTT.

The CDR3 region is CASSVGSSGYNEQFF. DNA for the CDR3: TGTGCCAGCAGCGTAGGTTCTAGCGGATACAATGAGCAGTTCTTC. This chain joins TRBV9 and TRBJ2-1; 7 nucleotides match TRBD2. The CDR3 totals 15 residues. Germline CDR1 SGDLS, CDR2 YYNGEE. V gave up 0 bases and J gave up 4 bases; unmatched junction bases: 4.